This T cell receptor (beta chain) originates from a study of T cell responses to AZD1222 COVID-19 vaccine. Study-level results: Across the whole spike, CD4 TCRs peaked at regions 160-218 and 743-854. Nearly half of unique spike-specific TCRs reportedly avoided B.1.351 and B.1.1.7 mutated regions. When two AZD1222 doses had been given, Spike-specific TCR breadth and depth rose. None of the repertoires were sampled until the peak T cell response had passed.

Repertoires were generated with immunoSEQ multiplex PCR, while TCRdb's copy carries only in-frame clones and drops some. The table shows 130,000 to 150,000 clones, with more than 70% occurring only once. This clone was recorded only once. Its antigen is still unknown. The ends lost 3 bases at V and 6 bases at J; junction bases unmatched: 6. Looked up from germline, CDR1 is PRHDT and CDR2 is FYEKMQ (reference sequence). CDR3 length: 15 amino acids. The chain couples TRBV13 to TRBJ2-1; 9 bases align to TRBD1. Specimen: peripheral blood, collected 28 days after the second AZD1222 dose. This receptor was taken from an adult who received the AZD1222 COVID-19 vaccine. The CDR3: CASSFGTGTGNEQFF. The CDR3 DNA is TGTGCCAGCAGCTTTGGGACAGGGACGGGCAATGAGCAGTTCTTC.